Each of the 25 T cell receptor beta chains below was sequenced from the same sample in a study of T cells in Graves' hyperthyroidism and ophthalmopathy. TCR beta CDR3 sequences were amplified from RNA transcripts. The HTBI set primed first-round TCR CDR3 RT-PCR. A single record per CDR3 protein comes from TCRdb applying MiXCR to the multiplex PCR reads. The table records hundreds of thousands of distinct CDR3 sequences, 38% of them present only once. Sequenced material: blood. These receptors originate from a man between 18 and 29 years old with Graves' hyperthyroidism.

The chain combines TRBV29-1 with TRBJ2-7; 8 nucleotides line up with TRBD1. J was trimmed by 7 bases and V by 7 bases; bases with no gene match: 9. The CDR3 length is 12 residues. Germline values: CDR1 SQVTM, CDR2 ANQGSEA. CDR3 loop: CSGGQGGGEQYF. In DNA form, the CDR3 reads TGCAGCGGTGGACAGGGAGGTGGAGAGCAGTACTTC.

This clonotype appeared many times. This chain links TRBV6-6 with TRBJ2-5; D possibly corresponds to TRBD1 (5 bases). V was cut by 4 bases and J by 5 bases, with 11 bases left in between. There are 13 residues in the CDR3. Germline V gene data show CDR1 as MNHNY and CDR2 as SVGAGI (reference sequence). DNA of the CDR3: TGTGCCAGCAGTTCCAGGGCCGGGGAGACCCAGTACTTC. Translated, it gives CASSSRAGETQYF.

This clonotype showed up just a few times. V usage is TRBV6-6 and J usage is TRBJ2-5; 11 bases are a match to TRBD2. CDR3 length: 15 residues. Trimming cost V 6 bases and J 3 bases; bases outside gene matches: 6. In germline, CDR1 is MNHNY, CDR2 SVGAGI (reference sequence). The DNA for the CDR3 is TGTGCCAGCAGCCTCGAACTAGCGGGAGAAGAGACCCAGTACTTC. Encoded protein: CASSLELAGEETQYF.

This clonotype has at least ten counts. The gene calls are TRBV19 and TRBJ2-7, with D perhaps matching TRBD1 or TRBD2 (5 bases each). Trimming stripped 3 bases from V and 6 bases from J, with 12 bases between. Germline CDR1 and CDR2: LNHDA and SQIVND (reference sequence). The CDR3 is made up of 13 amino acids. The CDR3, as DNA: TGTGCCAGTAGTATGACCGGGGACGGCGAGCAGTACTTC. Translation: CASSMTGDGEQYF.

This clonotype occurred a few times. The V and J genes are TRBV4-2 and TRBJ1-3; D may be TRBD1 (5 bases). The CDR3 length is 15 residues. The V gene lost 0 bases and the J gene lost 2 bases, with 8 bases spanning the gap. Germline V gives CDR1 LGHNA, CDR2 YNFKEQ. The CDR3 loop is CASSQDLGAGNTIYF. In nucleotides, the CDR3 is TGTGCCAGCAGCCAAGATCTAGGGGCTGGAAACACCATATATTTT.

The chain carries TRBV12-3 or TRBV12-4 and TRBJ2-3; no firm D call. This CDR3 is 13 amino acids long. V shed 1 base and J shed 6 bases, with 8 bases lying between them. The CDR3 DNA follows: TGTGCCAGCAGTTTAGGGACGGCCGATACGCAGTATTTT. Amino acids: CASSLGTADTQYF.

As regards this clonotype: A read error is possible here, since a much larger clone lies one base away. This rearrangement joins TRBV7-2 to TRBJ2-7; D not resolved. CDR3 length: 13 amino acids. V was trimmed by 5 bases and J by 1 base, leaving 9 bases between them. Germline CDR1 is SGHTA and CDR2 is FQGNSA. CDR3 in amino acids: CASSPLFSYEQYF. The CDR3 DNA reads TGTGCCAGCAGCCCCCTATTTTCCTACGAGCAGTACTTC.

The CDR3 sequence is CASSPRDSGETQYF. CDR3 nucleotides: TGTGCCAGCAGCCCACGGGACAGCGGCGAGACCCAGTACTTC. The rearrangement links TRBV7-3 to TRBJ2-5; 7 nucleotides agree with TRBD1. The CDR3 is 14 amino acids. The V and J ends lost 5 bases and 5 bases, in that order; junction bases with no gene match: 8. Germline V gives CDR1 SGHTA, CDR2 FQGTGA.

This clonotype was recorded many times. The chain joins TRBV15 to TRBJ1-1; D perhaps matches TRBD1 (5 bases). The CDR3 totals 14 residues. From germline, CDR1 is LNHNV and CDR2 YYDKDF (reference sequence). Trimming pared 6 bases from V and 0 bases from J, leaving 11 bases between. For the CDR3, the DNA is TGTGCCACCAGAGAGGGACGGTTGAACACTGAAGCTTTCTTT. This codes for CATREGRLNTEAFF.

This chain uses TRBV7-6 with TRBJ1-2, with TRBD1 matching over 8 bases. The V gene end was trimmed by 5 bases and the J gene end by 3 bases; junction bases not matched to a gene: 5. CDR3 length equals 14 residues. Germline values: CDR1 SGHVS, CDR2 FNYEAQ. CDR3 in amino acids: CASSPTGEDYGYTF. In DNA, the CDR3 is TGTGCCAGCAGCCCGACAGGGGAGGACTATGGCTACACCTTC. The whole variable domain, filled in from reference TRBV7-6 and TRBJ1-2, reads GAGVSQSPRYKVTKRGQDVALRCDPISGHVSLYWYRQALGQGPEFLTYFNYEAQQDKSGLPNDRFSAERPEGSISTLTIQRTEQRDSAMYRCASSPTGEDYGYTFGSGTRLTVV.

This clonotype was detected ten times or more. The chain recombines TRBV20-1 with TRBJ1-1; D is uncertain. The CDR3 runs 12 residues. Trimming cost V 6 bases and J 2 bases, with 10 bases left between them. Germline CDR1 and CDR2: DFQATT and SNEGSKA (reference sequence). This CDR3 is CSAASGNTEAFF. CDR3 sequence (DNA): TGCAGTGCCGCCTCAGGCAACACTGAAGCTTTCTTT.

This clonotype was seen many times. The J gene is TRBJ1-5, the V gene TRBV5-1, with no clear D. Germline V gene lookup returns CDR1 SGHRS and CDR2 YFSETQ. With 0 bases removed from V and 5 bases from J, the gap between germline ends came to 12 bases. The CDR3 spans 15 residues. CDR3 nucleotides: TGCGCCAGCAGCTTGGGGGATACGCCACATCAGCCCCAGCATTTT. It encodes CASSLGDTPHQPQHF.

This clonotype was observed a handful of times. The chain links TRBV12-3 or TRBV12-4 to TRBJ1-1; D uncertain. The CDR3 covers 13 residues. V lost 5 bases and J 4 bases, leaving 11 bases between the germline ends. For the CDR3, the DNA is TGTGCCAGCAGTCCCGGACGGATCACTGAAGCTTTCTTT. Protein sequence: CASSPGRITEAFF.

Only a few counts were recorded for this clonotype. The rearrangement uses TRBV7-2 and TRBJ2-5, with 12 positions matching TRBD1. J was trimmed by 3 bases and V by 5 bases; bases with no gene match: 4. CDR1 is SGHTA and CDR2 is FQGNSA in the germline V gene. The CDR3 covers 15 residues. The CDR3 loop reads CASSRDRGREETQYF. Here the CDR3 DNA reads TGTGCCAGCAGCCGGGACAGGGGGCGGGAAGAGACCCAGTACTTC.

This clonotype was recorded a few times. The chain joins TRBV4-3 to TRBJ2-7; TRBD2 agrees at 8 bases. The CDR3 is 15 amino acids. V was clipped by 4 bases and J by 0 bases; unmatched bases: 5. CDR1 is LGHNA, CDR2 YSLEER, per germline. CDR3: CASSLLAEGSYEQYF. CDR3 DNA: TGCGCCAGCAGCCTACTAGCGGAAGGCTCCTACGAGCAGTACTTC.

This clonotype has a count of ten or more. This chain uses TRBV7-2 with TRBJ2-7, with 10 bases that match TRBD1. The trim removed 3 bases at V and 5 bases at J, leaving 7 bases unmatched. The CDR3 is 15 amino acids. The germline CDR1 and CDR2 sequences are SGHTA and FQGNSA. CDR3 DNA sequence: TGTGCCAGCAGCTTTACAAGACAGGGGGCTAACGAGCAGTACTTC. Its protein product is CASSFTRQGANEQYF.

With regard to this clonotype: At one end the junction does not follow the germline gene, possibly because of a read error. The chain links TRBV7-9 to TRBJ1-4, with 8 bases lining up with TRBD1. The CDR3 totals 15 residues. The germline gives CDR1 SEHNR, CDR2 FQNEAQ (reference sequence). The CDR3 loop is CASSHPTGVDEKLFF. The CDR3 DNA sequence: TGCGCCAGCAGCCACCCGACAGGGGTGGATGAAAAACTGTTTTTT.

This clonotype occurred many times. This sequence joins TRBV24-1 and TRBJ1-1; no reliable D call. This CDR3 is built from 13 residues. Germline V gene sequence: CDR1 KGHDR, CDR2 SFDVKD. V was cut by 0 bases and J by 2 bases, with 3 bases left in between. The CDR3 DNA follows: TGTGCCACCAGTGATTTGCCAAACACTGAAGCTTTCTTT. It translates to CATSDLPNTEAFF.

This clonotype has a count of ten or more. This chain joins TRBV19 and TRBJ1-6; D unclear. Germline-derived CDR1 and CDR2 are LNHDA and SQIVND (reference sequence). CDR3 length equals 15 residues. V lost 9 bases and J lost 7, with 19 bases in between. As DNA, the CDR3 is TGTGCCAGAACGATTAGGCGAACGGGGAATTCACCCCTCCACTTT. It codes for CARTIRRTGNSPLHF. Looking up the rest from reference TRBV19 and TRBJ1-6 gives the full variable domain: DGGITQSPKYLFRKEGQNVTLSCEQNLNHDAMYWYRQDPGQGLRLIYYSQIVNDFQKGDIAEGYSVSREKKESFPLTVTSAQKNPTAFYLCARTIRRTGNSPLHFGNGTRLTVT.

This clonotype was picked up a small number of times. At one end the junction does not follow the germline gene, possibly because of a read error. J is TRBJ1-3 and V is TRBV20-1; no clear D gene. The CDR3 contains 11 residues. Germline V gene data show CDR1 as DFQATT and CDR2 as SNEGSKA (reference sequence). CDR3 DNA sequence: TGCAATGCTAGAAAAGAGGACACCATATATTTT. It specifies CNARKEDTIYF.

J is TRBJ2-5 and V is TRBV19, with 12 bases aligning to TRBD2. Trimming at V came to 6 bases and at J to 6 bases, leaving 11 bases not matched to a gene. Germline assignment: CDR1 LNHDA and CDR2 SQIVND (reference sequence). The CDR3 runs to 16 residues. Written as DNA, the CDR3 is TGTGCCAGTAGACAGACTAGCGGGGGACCGAGACAGACCCAGTACTTC. Its translation: CASRQTSGGPRQTQYF.

This clonotype was seen many times. The chain couples TRBV19 to TRBJ1-5, with D unclear. This CDR3 contains 13 residues. Germline lookup yields CDR1 LNHDA and CDR2 SQIVND (reference sequence). V lost 7 bases to trimming and J lost 0 bases, with 7 bases between them. This CDR3 reads CASTLYSNQPQHF. The CDR3, as DNA: TGTGCCAGTACCTTATATAGCAATCAGCCCCAGCATTTT.

This chain joins TRBV9 and TRBJ2-7, with a possible D match to TRBD2 (5 bases). CDR1 and CDR2 (germline): SGDLS, YYNGEE. V was trimmed by 3 bases and J by 6 bases, leaving 16 bases between them. This CDR3 region has 14 residues. In nucleotides, the CDR3 is TGTGCCAGCAGCGGGACCTTGGGGAGTAGCGAGCAGTACTTC. Its protein product is CASSGTLGSSEQYF.

The CDR3 bases are TGTGCCAGTAGTATCGGGCAGGGGACGAACACCGGGGAGCTGTTTTTT. Protein product: CASSIGQGTNTGELFF. The chain couples TRBV19 to TRBJ2-2; TRBD1 might be the D (6 bases). This CDR3 has 16 amino acids. With 3 bases removed from V and 0 bases from J, the gap between germline ends came to 11 bases. Germline V gene lookup returns CDR1 LNHDA and CDR2 SQIVND (reference sequence).

On this clonotype: Compared with germline, one end of the junction differs, possibly owing to a read error. This chain links TRBV7-2 with TRBJ2-6; tentatively, D is TRBD1 (5 bases). CDR1 is SGHTA, CDR2 FQGNSA, per germline. This CDR3 has 17 amino acids. CDR3 region: CASSRAGSSSGANVPTF. Written as DNA, the CDR3 is TGTGCCAGCAGCCGAGCCGGGTCGAGCTCTGGGGCCAACGTCCCGACTTTC.